The 10 T cell receptor beta chains reported below all come from one sample, sequenced in a study of OX40 agonist ivuxolimab in advanced cancers. Sequencing used immunoSEQ multiplex PCR; TCRdb keeps in-frame clones, though not all of them. The table shows some 90,000 clones, with over 75% occurring only once. The material sequenced was CD4+ or CD8+ T cells sorted from blood, taken in a trial of the OX40 agonist ivuxolimab. These receptors were collected from an adult with an advanced solid tumor such as melanoma, head and neck, liver or kidney cancer.

The gene calls are TRBV28 and TRBJ1-2; TRBD1 matches at 8 bases. The J segment lost 7 bases and the V segment lost 7 bases, leaving 20 bases of the junction unmatched. The CDR3 loop spans 17 amino acids. In germline, CDR1 is MDHEN, CDR2 SYDVKM. The CDR3 DNA reads TGTGCCAGCACCCGTGGGGCAGGGGGCCGGTCGGGGTCTGGCTACACCTTC. Translated, it gives CASTRGAGGRSGSGYTF.

The chain is built from TRBV4-3 and TRBJ2-1, with TRBD2 identical over 11 bases. V shed 3 bases, J shed 7 bases, and the junction held 8 bases outside the gene matches. CDR1 is LGHNA and CDR2 is YSLEER in the germline V gene. CDR3 size: 16 residues. The CDR3 is CASSQTLAGVVNEQFF. Written as DNA, the CDR3 is TGCGCCAGCAGCCAGACACTAGCGGGAGTTGTTAATGAGCAGTTCTTC.

The gene calls are TRBV11-2 and TRBJ1-3; D is unclear. V lost 2 bases to trimming and J lost 1 base, with 6 bases between them. This CDR3 is 14 amino acids long. Per germline, CDR1 SGHAT and CDR2 FQNNGV. The CDR3: CASSLIGSGNTIYF. In nucleotides, the CDR3 is TGTGCCAGCAGCTTAATTGGATCTGGAAACACCATATATTTT. The complete variable domain, with remaining parts taken from reference TRBV11-2 and TRBJ1-3, reads EAGVAQSPRYKIIEKRQSVAFWCNPISGHATLYWYQQILGQGPKLLIQFQNNGVVDDSQLPKDRFSAERLKGVDSTLKIQPAKLEDSAVYLCASSLIGSGNTIYFGEGSWLTVV.

The chain links TRBV27 to TRBJ1-5, with D hard to call. Germline values: CDR1 MNHEY, CDR2 SMNVEV (reference sequence). Trimming removed 5 bases from V and 4 bases from J, with 15 bases in between. There are 15 residues in the CDR3. CDR3 nucleotides: TGTGCCAGCAGTCCCCGCGATTTGCGTAATCAGCCCCAGCATTTT. Translation: CASSPRDLRNQPQHF.

The chain recombines TRBV11-3 with TRBJ1-1; no firm D call. CDR1 and CDR2 (germline): SGHNT, YENEEA. The CDR3 extends over 14 amino acids. Deletions cut 1 base from V and 1 base from J, with 7 bases between. The CDR3 sequence is CASSLGRENTEAFF. CDR3 DNA: TGTGCCAGCAGCTTAGGCAGAGAGAACACTGAAGCTTTCTTT.

The chain recombines TRBV18 with TRBJ1-4; no clear D. V was shortened by 1 base and J by 5 bases, with 11 bases between the two germline ends. CDR1 and CDR2 (germline): KGHSH, LQKENI. The CDR3 is 15 amino acids. CDR3 coding DNA: TGTGCCAGCTCACCACTCGCCGGGCCAAATGAAAAACTGTTTTTT. As protein: CASSPLAGPNEKLFF.

This clone was found a few times. The chain recombines TRBV2 with TRBJ1-4; 8 bases align to TRBD1. With 5 bases clipped from V and 5 bases from J, the junction kept 7 bases outside the gene matches. This CDR3 contains 15 residues. Germline assignment: CDR1 SNHLY and CDR2 FYNNEI. CDR3 amino acids: CASSPRQGLNEKLFF. CDR3 coding DNA: TGTGCCAGCAGTCCCCGACAGGGGCTGAATGAAAAACTGTTTTTT.

In this sample, this clone turned up once. V usage is TRBV9 and J usage is TRBJ2-1, with 8 positions matching TRBD2. The CDR3 totals 15 residues. Per germline, CDR1 SGDLS and CDR2 YYNGEE. J gave up 7 bases and V 2 bases, and 8 bases lay outside the gene matches. The CDR3 nucleotides read TGTGCCAGCAGCGTTCCAGCGGGAGATATAAATGAGCAGTTCTTC. It is translated as CASSVPAGDINEQFF.

The J gene is TRBJ1-2, the V gene TRBV11-2, with D perhaps TRBD1 (5 bases). Trimming removed 3 bases from V and 4 bases from J, with 12 bases in between. The length of the CDR3 is 14 residues. The germline V gene encodes CDR1 SGHAT and CDR2 FQNNGV. The CDR3 loop is CASSFSGVVYGYTF. CDR3 in DNA: TGTGCCAGCAGCTTTTCGGGGGTGGTCTATGGCTACACCTTC. The whole variable domain, remainder taken from reference TRBV11-2 and TRBJ1-2, is EAGVAQSPRYKIIEKRQSVAFWCNPISGHATLYWYQQILGQGPKLLIQFQNNGVVDDSQLPKDRFSAERLKGVDSTLKIQPAKLEDSAVYLCASSFSGVVYGYTFGSGTRLTVV.

The gene calls are TRBV21-1 and TRBJ1-2; whether TRBD1, the table's D call, matches the DNA was not checked. TRBV21-1 is designated a pseudogene. CDR3 length: 16 residues. Here the CDR3 DNA reads TGTGCCAGCAGCAAAAAAAGGGCAGGGCGACACTATGGCTACACCTTC. Translating gives CASSKKRAGRHYGYTF.